These 29 T cell receptor beta chains were sequenced from one sample in a study of T cell responses to AZD1222 COVID-19 vaccine. The repertoire was sequenced with immunoSEQ multiplex PCR; TCRdb's copy has only in-frame clones and lacks some. The sample has fewer than 180,000 clones, 94% seen once; the top ten hold 0.95% to 1.5%. Sequences were derived from peripheral blood, sampled on day 0 of AZD1222 vaccination. The receptors were gathered from an adult in good health.

DNA of the CDR3: TGTGCCAGCGGTTCACTAGAGAGCTACGAGCAGTACGTC. Its protein product is CASGSLESYEQYV. The chain is built from TRBV6-6 and TRBJ2-7, with D possibly being TRBD2 (5 bases). Germline V lookup: CDR1 MNHNY, CDR2 SVGAGI (reference sequence). V lost 8 bases, J lost 3 bases, and 14 bases lay in between. This CDR3 has 13 amino acids.

This clone was seen a few times. The genes are TRBV6-1 and TRBJ2-7, with TRBD2 matching 9 bases. V was clipped by 2 bases and J by 5 bases; unmatched bases: 7. Germline V CDR1 and CDR2: MNHNS, SASEGT. This CDR3 contains 15 residues. This CDR3 is CASSESAGGPNEQYV. Written as DNA, the CDR3 is TGTGCCAGCAGTGAATCTGCGGGAGGGCCGAACGAGCAGTACGTC.

The V and J genes are TRBV7-9 and TRBJ1-3; tentatively, D is TRBD1 (5 bases). Per germline, CDR1 SEHNR and CDR2 FQNEAQ (reference sequence). V lost 3 bases and J lost 0, with 9 bases in between. The CDR3 runs to 15 residues. DNA for the CDR3: TGTGCCAGCAGCTTGATCGGGGGCTCTGGAAACACCATATATTTT. Its translation is CASSLIGGSGNTIYF.

The chain uses TRBV2 and TRBJ1-5, with no clear D. CDR1 and CDR2 (germline): SNHLY, FYNNEI. Trimming removed 7 bases at V and 3 bases at J, with 7 bases between. The CDR3 covers 12 residues. This CDR3 reads CASKVSNQPQHF. As DNA, the CDR3 is TGTGCCAGCAAGGTTTCCAATCAGCCCCAGCATTTT.

The V call is TRBV2, the J call TRBJ1-5; no reliable D call. Germline V gene sequence: CDR1 SNHLY, CDR2 FYNNEI. This CDR3 contains 18 residues. Trimming cost V 4 bases and J 2 bases, with 21 bases left between them. The CDR3 loop is CASSVTPEEGNGNQPQHF. CDR3 DNA: TGTGCCAGCAGTGTAACTCCCGAGGAGGGTAATGGCAATCAGCCCCAGCATTTT.

V is TRBV11-2 and J is TRBJ2-1; TRBD1 or TRBD2 may be the D gene (5 bases each). This CDR3 contains 13 residues. V was clipped by 3 bases and J by 6 bases, with 9 bases between them. Germline V gives CDR1 SGHAT, CDR2 FQNNGV. The CDR3 region has the DNA TGTGCCAGCAGCTTTCCAGGGACCAATGAGCAGTTCTTC. Translated: CASSFPGTNEQFF.

DNA for the CDR3: TGTGCCAGCAGCCGCCGACTAGCGCACAATGAGCAGTTCTTC. Amino acid sequence: CASSRRLAHNEQFF. The V call is TRBV6-5, the J call TRBJ2-1; 8 bases align to TRBD2. There are 14 residues in the CDR3. V dropped 6 bases and J dropped 5; count of bases not matched to a gene: 6. From germline, CDR1 is MNHEY and CDR2 SVGAGI.

The chain joins TRBV18 to TRBJ1-1, with D perhaps matching TRBD1 (5 bases). The germline V gene has CDR1 KGHSH and CDR2 LQKENI. Trimming removed 3 bases from V and 0 bases from J, with 11 bases in between. CDR3 length equals 15 residues. This CDR3 reads CASSPGESVNTEAFF. The CDR3 nucleotides read TGTGCCAGCTCACCGGGGGAGTCGGTGAACACTGAAGCTTTCTTT.

This chain connects TRBV14 to TRBJ2-7, with a weak D call TRBD1 (6 bases). The germline V and J ends were trimmed by 4 bases and 2 bases, with 12 bases remaining between them. Germline-derived CDR1 and CDR2 are SGHDN and FVKESK. CDR3 length: 14 residues. In DNA, the CDR3 is TGTGCCAGCAGCCTCCTGACAGGCCCCTACGAGCAGTACGTC. Its translation: CASSLLTGPYEQYV.

The V gene is TRBV2, the J gene TRBJ2-1; D unclear. Germline assignment: CDR1 SNHLY and CDR2 FYNNEI. Trimming pared 6 bases from V and 7 bases from J, leaving 7 bases between. The CDR3 is 11 amino acids. CDR3: CASSLSNEQFF. The DNA for the CDR3 is TGTGCCAGCAGCCTATCTAATGAGCAGTTCTTC.

This chain joins TRBV28 and TRBJ2-2; the D gene is possibly TRBD1 (5 bases). The germline gives CDR1 MDHEN, CDR2 SYDVKM. V dropped 4 bases and J dropped 2 bases, with 17 bases sitting between them. CDR3 length: 17 amino acids. The CDR3 protein is CASSSPSGRDNTGELFF. CDR3 coding DNA: TGTGCCAGCAGTTCCCCCTCCGGCAGGGATAACACCGGGGAGCTGTTTTTT.

The CDR3 here is CASSKGYGYTF. The DNA of the CDR3 is TGTGCCAGTAGTAAAGGGTATGGCTACACCTTC. The chain couples TRBV19 to TRBJ1-2; D remains ambiguous. CDR1 and CDR2 from the germline V gene are LNHDA and SQIVND (reference sequence). CDR3 length: 11 amino acids. V lost 4 bases, J lost 5 bases, and 5 bases lay in between.

This rearrangement joins TRBV23-1 to TRBJ1-2; D is possibly TRBD1 (6 bases). TRBV23-1 is an open reading frame whose function is uncertain. V gave up 4 bases and J gave up 8 bases, with 17 bases separating them. The CDR3 length is 14 residues. The CDR3 loop is CASSLAMGGDGYTF. For the CDR3, the DNA is TGCGCCAGCAGTCTTGCGATGGGGGGCGACGGCTACACCTTC.

This clone was found once. The chain couples TRBV19 to TRBJ1-4; D is unclear. The germline V gene has CDR1 LNHDA and CDR2 SQIVND (reference sequence). This CDR3 has 14 amino acids. V lost 7 bases, J lost 0 bases, and 9 bases lay in between. The CDR3 reads CASKLTATNEKLFF. CDR3 nucleotides: TGTGCCAGTAAACTGACGGCAACTAATGAAAAACTGTTTTTT.

The genes are TRBV5-1 and TRBJ1-2; 8 bases match TRBD1. The ends lost 2 bases at V and 2 bases at J; junction bases unmatched: 2. This CDR3 has 14 amino acids. Germline-derived CDR1 and CDR2 are SGHRS and YFSETQ. The CDR3 sequence: CASSFAGGNYGYTF. CDR3 nucleotides: TGCGCCAGCAGCTTCGCAGGGGGCAACTATGGCTACACCTTC.

The J gene is TRBJ2-1, the V gene TRBV5-4, with D hard to call. Germline-derived CDR1 and CDR2 are SGHNT and YYREEE (reference sequence). V lost 4 bases, J lost 2 bases, and 13 bases lay in between. This CDR3 is built from 15 residues. The CDR3 is CASSRTSGTYNEQFF. The CDR3 DNA reads as TGTGCCAGCAGCCGGACCTCAGGTACCTACAATGAGCAGTTCTTC.

The chain has TRBV6-5 and TRBJ1-5; D ambiguous. V was trimmed by 8 bases and J by 3 bases, leaving 14 bases between them. This CDR3 has 14 amino acids. Germline CDR1 reads MNHEY; CDR2 reads SVGAGI. CDR3 DNA: TGTGCCAGCGGCGCGAGTTTTGACAATCAGCCCCAGCATTTT. Protein product: CASGASFDNQPQHF.

The chain recombines TRBV6-5 with TRBJ1-2; D not resolved. The CDR3 is made up of 13 amino acids. Germline CDR1 and CDR2: MNHEY and SVGAGI. The V and J ends lost 6 bases and 2 bases respectively, with 10 bases between them. The CDR3 is CASRADGNYGYTF. The CDR3, as DNA: TGTGCCAGCAGAGCCGACGGGAACTATGGCTACACCTTC.

The gene calls are TRBV20-1 and TRBJ1-2, with unresolved D. Trimming pared 4 bases from V and 6 bases from J, leaving 9 bases between. This CDR3 spans 11 amino acids. CDR1 and CDR2 from the germline V gene are DFQATT and SNEGSKA (reference sequence). The CDR3 loop reads CSANPPHGYTF. The CDR3 region has the DNA TGCAGTGCTAATCCCCCACATGGCTACACCTTC.

This chain connects TRBV7-9 to TRBJ1-4; D unclear. Trimming cost V 5 bases and J 11 bases, with 21 bases left between them. This CDR3 has 15 amino acids. Germline-derived CDR1 and CDR2 are SEHNR and FQNEAQ (reference sequence). CDR3 region: CASSRGGLLDLKLFF. The CDR3 DNA sequence: TGTGCCAGCAGCCGAGGCGGGCTACTCGATCTGAAACTGTTTTTT.

The gene calls are TRBV30 and TRBJ1-5; 9 bases align to TRBD1. With V trimmed by 5 bases and J by 5 bases, 4 bases remained unmatched. In germline, CDR1 is GTSNPN, CDR2 SVGIG (reference sequence). The CDR3 has 13 amino acids. CDR3 DNA: TGTGCCTGGGACAGGGGGAGAGATCAGCCCCAGCATTTT. It is translated as CAWDRGRDQPQHF.

The chain couples TRBV24-1 to TRBJ2-1; possibly TRBD1 for D (5 bases). Trimming left V 1 base short and J 8 bases short, with 20 bases between. This CDR3 contains 17 residues. Germline V gives CDR1 KGHDR, CDR2 SFDVKD. CDR3 nucleotide sequence: TGTGCCACCAGTGATTTCTCACAACCCCAGGGAAAGGATGAGCAGTTCTTC. It is translated as CATSDFSQPQGKDEQFF.

This sequence joins TRBV7-9 and TRBJ2-1; 8 nucleotides align to TRBD2. V lost 2 bases to trimming and J lost 5 bases; unmatched junction nucleotides: 11. The CDR3 extends over 17 amino acids. The V gene's germline CDR1 is SEHNR and CDR2 FQNEAQ (reference sequence). The CDR3 coding sequence is TGTGCCAGCAGCTTATTATCCAGCGGGGGATTCGACAATGAGCAGTTCTTC. Protein product: CASSLLSSGGFDNEQFF.

This clone showed up just once. This sequence joins TRBV19 and TRBJ2-7; 7 nucleotides agree with TRBD2. The V and J ends lost 9 bases and 7 bases, in that order; junction bases with no gene match: 3. CDR3 length equals 10 residues. Germline CDR1 and CDR2: LNHDA and SQIVND (reference sequence). CDR3: CARTSWEQYV. The CDR3 bases are TGTGCCAGGACTAGCTGGGAGCAGTACGTC.

V usage is TRBV7-8 and J usage is TRBJ2-2, with D unclear. The CDR3 spans 16 residues. V was shortened by 3 bases and J by 5 bases, with 16 bases between the two germline ends. CDR1 SGHVS and CDR2 FQNEAQ come from the germline V gene. The CDR3 DNA sequence: TGTGCCAGCAGCTTTCTGTACTGGGGATTAACCGGGGAGCTGTTTTTT. Translating it yields CASSFLYWGLTGELFF. Supplemented by reference TRBV7-8 and TRBJ2-2, the full variable domain reads GAGVSQSPRYKVAKRGQDVALRCDPISGHVSLFWYQQALGQGPEFLTYFQNEAQLDKSGLPSDRFFAERPEGSVSTLKIQRTQQEDSAVYLCASSFLYWGLTGELFFGEGSRLTVL.

Notes on this clone: This sample includes further DNA sequences coding for the same CDR3. This sequence joins TRBV15 and TRBJ2-5; no reliable D call. Germline values: CDR1 LNHNV, CDR2 YYDKDF (reference sequence). The CDR3 length is 11 residues. V was clipped by 1 base and J by 4 bases, with 1 base between them. The CDR3 loop reads CATSRGETQYF. The CDR3, as DNA: TGTGCCACCAGCAGAGGAGAGACCCAGTACTTC.

The J gene is TRBJ1-2, the V gene TRBV27; maybe TRBD1 (5 bases). The V gene's germline CDR1 is MNHEY and CDR2 SMNVEV (reference sequence). The CDR3 contains 18 residues. Trimming shortened V by 3 bases and J by 5 bases, and 25 bases separated the two germline ends. CDR3 coding DNA: TGTGCCAGCAGTTTCGGGGGGGTCCAAAAGGACGTTAAGTATGGCTACACCTTC. Protein product: CASSFGGVQKDVKYGYTF.

The V gene is TRBV4-1, the J gene TRBJ2-5; no firm D call. The CDR3 is 14 residues long. Trimming took off 4 bases at V and 3 bases at J, with 12 bases between the two ends. CDR1 is MGHRA, CDR2 YSYEKL, per germline. CDR3 bases: TGCGCCAGCAGCCGTCCTGGACGGGAAGAGACCCAGTACTTC. Translated, it gives CASSRPGREETQYF.

V is TRBV24-1 and J is TRBJ2-7; a weak D match, TRBD2 (6 bases). Trimming took off 3 bases at V and 6 bases at J, with 17 bases between the two ends. The CDR3 consists of 15 residues. CDR1 and CDR2 (germline): KGHDR, SFDVKD. CDR3 in DNA: TGTGCCACCAGTGATCCGGGCGGGCGAGCGGGCGAGCAGTACGTC. Encoded protein: CATSDPGGRAGEQYV.